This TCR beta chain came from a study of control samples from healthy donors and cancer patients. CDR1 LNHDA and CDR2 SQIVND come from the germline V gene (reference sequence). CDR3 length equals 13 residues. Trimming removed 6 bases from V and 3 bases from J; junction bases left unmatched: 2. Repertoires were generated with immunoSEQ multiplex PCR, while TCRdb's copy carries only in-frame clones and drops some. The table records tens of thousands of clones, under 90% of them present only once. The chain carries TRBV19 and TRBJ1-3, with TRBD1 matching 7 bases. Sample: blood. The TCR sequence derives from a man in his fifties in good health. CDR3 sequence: CASRRDSGNTIYF. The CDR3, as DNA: TGTGCCAGTAGGAGGGACAGTGGAAACACCATATATTTT.